This is a list of T cell receptor beta chains from one sample in a study of T cell changes during pregnancy in multiple sclerosis. Sequenced by immunoSEQ multiplex PCR; TCRdb stores in-frame clones only, minus some. The table includes more than 55,000 clones, roughly 93% detected once. The specimen comprised peripheral blood, sampled in the second trimester of pregnancy. These TCRs come from a female donor with multiple sclerosis, enrolled in a pregnancy study. CDR3s include the opening cysteine and the closing phenylalanine or tryptophan. D genes are given only for firm matches. Size tells how often a clone was seen (once, few, many) or the class of an expanded clone, and some rows leave it out.

DNA,CDR3,D,V,size,J
TGTGCCAGCAGTTCGACAGGGGGGACGGGTCAGCCCCAGCATTTT,CASSSTGGTGQPQHF,TRBD1,TRBV28,NA,TRBJ1-5
TGTGCCAGTAGTATTAAAGGGGAGCGGGGGGTCTCCTACGAGCAGTACTTC,CASSIKGERGVSYEQYF,TRBD2,TRBV19,NA,TRBJ2-7
TGTGCCAGCTCACCTCTAGCGGGGTCTGACAATGAGCAGTTCTTC,CASSPLAGSDNEQFF,TRBD2,TRBV18,NA,TRBJ2-1
TGTGCCAGTACTTTCGGGTACGGTGATTCACCCCTCCACTTT,CASTFGYGDSPLHF,NA,TRBV19,NA,TRBJ1-6
TGTGCCAGCAGCCGGACTGGGAACTACGAGCAGTACTTC,CASSRTGNYEQYF,NA,TRBV7-3,NA,TRBJ2-7
TGTGCCAGCAGTGCTGCCACAGGGGGCTTTAATCAGCCCCAGCATTTT,CASSAATGGFNQPQHF,TRBD1,TRBV2,NA,TRBJ1-5
TGCGCCAGCAGCCAACAACAGACACAAGAGACCCAGTACTTC,CASSQQQTQETQYF,NA,TRBV4-1,NA,TRBJ2-5
TGCGCCAGCAGTGGGACTAGCGGGGGGGCGGAGACCCAGTACTTC,CASSGTSGGAETQYF,TRBD2,TRBV23-1,once,TRBJ2-5
TGCAGCGTTGGTCGGGGACTGTACAATGAGCAGTTCTTC,CSVGRGLYNEQFF,NA,TRBV29-1,NA,TRBJ2-1
TGTGCCAGCAGTGAGTCGCCCGGGGGGCTGAATGGCTACACCTTC,CASSESPGGLNGYTF,NA,TRBV6-1,NA,TRBJ1-2
TGTGCCAGCAGCCCGAGGGGCTTACAGGGAGAGACCCAGTACTTC,CASSPRGLQGETQYF,NA,TRBV5-4,NA,TRBJ2-5
TGCGCCAGCAGCCAATCCGGACAGCACACTGAAGCTTTCTTT,CASSQSGQHTEAFF,NA,TRBV4-3,NA,TRBJ1-1
TGTGCCACCAGCAGAGCGGCAGTTTATAGCGATCAGCCCCAGCATTTT,CATSRAAVYSDQPQHF,NA,TRBV15,once,TRBJ1-5
TGTGCCAGCAGCCCTACAATCAGGGGGAGCAACACTGAAGCTTTCTTT,CASSPTIRGSNTEAFF,TRBD1,TRBV11-2,NA,TRBJ1-1
TGTGCCAGCAGCGTAGGACACGAAGCCTACGAGCAGTACTTC,CASSVGHEAYEQYF,NA,TRBV9,NA,TRBJ2-7
TGTGCCTCCAGTGAGGCGTTGAGCACCGGGGAGCTGTTTTTT,CASSEALSTGELFF,NA,TRBV15,NA,TRBJ2-2
TGTGCCAGCAGTGAATTGGGAGGGGAGAGTGGCTACACCTTC,CASSELGGESGYTF,NA,TRBV6-1,NA,TRBJ1-2
TGTGCCAGCAGCCAAGCCTACAGAGATAATGAAAAACTGTTTTTT,CASSQAYRDNEKLFF,NA,TRBV4-2,NA,TRBJ1-4
TGTGCCAGCAGCTTGTCCCCCGTCGAGGACACTGAAGCTTTCTTT,CASSLSPVEDTEAFF,NA,TRBV5-4,NA,TRBJ1-1
TGTGCCAGCAGCAACTTCCGACAGGGTAACACCGGGGAGCTGTTTTTT,CASSNFRQGNTGELFF,TRBD1,TRBV2,NA,TRBJ2-2
TGTGCCAGCAGCGTAGGGACTAGCGGGGGGGCCGAAAACATTCAGTACTTC,CASSVGTSGGAENIQYF,TRBD2,TRBV9,NA,TRBJ2-4
TGTGCCAGCTCCGGACAGGGGGTATCGGGGGAAGCTTTCTTT,CASSGQGVSGEAFF,TRBD1,TRBV18,NA,TRBJ1-1
TGCGCCAGCAGTGCAGGGGGGACTAATGAAAAACTGTTTTTT,CASSAGGTNEKLFF,TRBD1,TRBV10-1,once,TRBJ1-4
TGTGCCAGCAGCACCCGGGGGCAGGGGGGAAGTGGTGAAGCTTTCTTT,CASSTRGQGGSGEAFF,TRBD1,TRBV7-2,NA,TRBJ1-1
TGTGCCTGGAGTGTTACAATCGGGACTGAAGCTTTCTTT,CAWSVTIGTEAFF,NA,TRBV30,NA,TRBJ1-1
TGTGCCAGCAGTTTTGGAGCGGGGCCTGGAAACACCATATATTTT,CASSFGAGPGNTIYF,NA,TRBV27,NA,TRBJ1-3